The 7 T cell receptor beta chains below were found in one sample sequenced in a study of molecular identifiers for immune sequencing clone quantification. TCRdb reanalysed the PCR reads using MiXCR and keeps one entry per CDR3 protein. The sample has over 300,000 distinct CDR3 sequences, under 25% seen once; the top ten hold roughly 0.7%. Specimen: naive CD8+ T cells from blood, with Jurkat cell RNA spiked in. The sample's subset: FACS-sorted CD8+CD4-CCR7+CD45RA+ naive T cells. These receptors were taken from a human donor in good health. Some libraries in this study had Jurkat cell RNA spiked in.

This clonotype has a handful of counts. The CDR3 DNA reads as TGTGCCAGCCTGAGGGGCCCCGGGGAGCTGTTTTTT. This sequence encodes CASLRGPGELFF. The rearrangement links TRBV19 to TRBJ2-2; tentatively, D is TRBD1 or TRBD2 (5 bases each). Trimming pared 9 bases from V and 6 bases from J, leaving 11 bases between. This CDR3 is built from 12 residues. Germline V CDR1 and CDR2: LNHDA, SQIVND (reference sequence).

The chain uses TRBV20-1 and TRBJ2-1, with 9 bases fitting TRBD1. Per the germline V gene, CDR1 is DFQATT and CDR2 is SNEGSKA (reference sequence). The CDR3 is 19 residues long. V shed 3 bases, J shed 3 bases, and the junction held 18 bases outside the gene matches. CDR3 sequence reads: CSARIRDRSRDRDYNEQFF. CDR3 coding DNA: TGCAGTGCTAGGATAAGAGATAGGAGTCGGGACAGGGACTACAATGAGCAGTTCTTC.

To note about this clonotype: The germline gene is not matched at one end of the junction; a read error may be the cause. The chain uses TRBV24-1 and TRBJ2-5; D could derive from TRBD1 or TRBD2 (7 bases each). Looked up from germline, CDR1 is KGHDR and CDR2 is SFDVKD. The CDR3 has 14 amino acids. The DNA of the CDR3 is TGTGCCACCAGTGAGGGAGGGACAGAAGAGCCCCAGTACTTC. This translates into CATSEGGTEEPQYF.

V usage is TRBV5-1 and J usage is TRBJ2-3; D is possibly TRBD1 or TRBD2 (5 bases each). V was clipped by 6 bases and J by 2 bases, with 25 bases between them. Germline V gives CDR1 SGHRS, CDR2 YFSETQ. This CDR3 comprises 18 residues. The DNA for the CDR3 is TGCGCCAGCAAATTCCAACCCGGGACGATGGCACCCACAGATACGCAGTATTTT. Protein product: CASKFQPGTMAPTDTQYF.

There are many counts of this clonotype. The genes are TRBV7-9 and TRBJ2-3, with a weak D call TRBD2 (5 bases). CDR3 size: 16 residues. Germline V gene lookup returns CDR1 SEHNR and CDR2 FQNEAQ (reference sequence). Trimming removed 3 bases from V and 0 bases from J, with 13 bases in between. DNA for the CDR3: TGTGCCAGCAGCTTCTTCGGGCTAGCCAGCACAGATACGCAGTATTTT. It encodes CASSFFGLASTDTQYF.

J is TRBJ1-1 and V is TRBV6-2 or TRBV6-3; 8 bases align to TRBD1. After removal of 0 bases from V and 4 bases from J, the junction contained 13 bases not matched to a gene. Germline loops: CDR1 MNHEY, CDR2 SVGEGT. This CDR3 comprises 18 residues. CDR3 amino acids: CASSYSRPTGTGGTEAFF. CDR3 nucleotide sequence: TGTGCCAGCAGTTACTCGCGCCCCACCGGGACAGGAGGCACTGAAGCTTTCTTT.

Turning to this clonotype: Being one base from a much bigger clone, this may be a read error. The rearrangement links TRBV7-9 to TRBJ1-3, with a possible D match to TRBD1 (6 bases). Germline V gives CDR1 SEHNR, CDR2 FQNEAQ (reference sequence). This CDR3 has 18 residues. The CDR3 bases are TGTGCCAGCAGCCACAACTACTTCGACAGGACGGACGGAAACACCATATGTTTT. The encoded protein is CASSHNYFDRTDGNTICF. The full variable domain, rest sourced from reference TRBV7-9 and TRBJ1-3, is DTGVSQNPRHKITKRGQNVTFRCDPISEHNRLYWYRQTLGQGPEFLTYFQNEAQLEKSRLLSDRFSAERPKGSFSTLEIQRTEQGDSAMYLCASSHNYFDRTDGNTICFGEGSWLTVV.